This record looks at one TCR beta chain sequence and its context. Its antigen remains unidentified. This sample stems from a study of T-cell reconstitution after alpha-beta-depleted transplantation in children. Study results and limitations: T-cell numbers and diversity, one year after transplant, stemmed largely from T cells that were newly produced. The origin of high day-60 TCRbeta diversity in some patients lay in surviving recipient T cells and thymic progenitors. About two months after transplant, alpha-beta T cells reportedly came from several hundred expanded graft clones.

CDR3 size: 14 residues. The V and J ends lost 7 bases and 6 bases respectively, with 16 bases between them. The V gene's germline CDR1 is WSHSY and CDR2 SAAADI. For TCRbeta, the library was prepared with unique molecular identifiers. A single record per CDR3 protein comes from TCRdb applying MiXCR to the PCR reads. The sample contains more than 200,000 distinct CDR3 sequences, 24% of which appear only once. The source was PBMCs, mostly from graft donor cells, collected 360 days after TCRalphabeta/CD19-depleted stem cell transplant. V is TRBV10-2 and J is TRBJ2-1; D not resolved. The sequence derives from a female patient aged 2 to 10 who had a stem cell transplant for congenital amegakaryocytic thrombocytopenia, so the T cells may come from the graft donor. The CDR3 region has the DNA TGCGCCAGCAAACCAAGGATCCTTCTCAATGAGCAGTTCTTC. This encodes CASKPRILLNEQFF.